Listed below are T cell receptor beta chains from one sample, sequenced in a study of shared clonotypes between healthy human individuals. The table came from immunoSEQ multiplex PCR; TCRdb's copy has only in-frame clones and leaves some out. The sample lists about 2.2 million clones; around 93% were seen once. The sample taken for sequencing was naive CD8+ T cells from PBMCs. Every receptor here comes from a man aged 18-30 years in good health. Some clones in this sample may be carry-over from other donors' samples. CDR3s leave out the opening cysteine and the closing phenylalanine or tryptophan. The D gene is left open where the match is weak.

CDR3: ASSLDQVVTEAF
V: TRBV5-8
D: NA
J: TRBJ1-1

CDR3: ASSYSRTGIHEQY
V: TRBV6-5
D: TRBD1
J: TRBJ2-7

CDR3: ASSLLRSTEAF
V: TRBV28
D: NA
J: TRBJ1-1

CDR3: ASSQEWAGGGNEQF
V: TRBV4-2
D: TRBD2
J: TRBJ2-1

CDR3: ASSYGGRASYEQY
V: TRBV7-9
D: TRBD2
J: TRBJ2-7

CDR3: ASSGQGWGLYEQY
V: TRBV28
D: NA
J: TRBJ2-7

CDR3: ASSLLGGRHEQY
V: TRBV27
D: NA
J: TRBJ2-7

CDR3: ATGASGPTYEQY
V: TRBV27
D: TRBD2
J: TRBJ2-7

CDR3: ASRRGPPAYEQY
V: TRBV27
D: TRBD1
J: TRBJ2-7

CDR3: ASSQDRRLAGGFSSYNEQF
V: TRBV4-2
D: TRBD2
J: TRBJ2-1

CDR3: AWNTGTTYEQY
V: TRBV30
D: TRBD2
J: TRBJ2-7

CDR3: ASSPLTSAYEQY
V: TRBV4-3
D: TRBD2
J: TRBJ2-7

CDR3: ASRGQGARNEKLF
V: TRBV27
D: TRBD1
J: TRBJ1-4

CDR3: ASSLTASGSSYNEQF
V: TRBV5-1
D: TRBD2
J: TRBJ2-1

CDR3: ASSLVRQPSEETQY
V: TRBV27
D: NA
J: TRBJ2-5

CDR3: ASSLSPGTAETQY
V: TRBV27
D: NA
J: TRBJ2-5

CDR3: ASSSPLAQETQY
V: TRBV28
D: TRBD2
J: TRBJ2-5

CDR3: ASSPLQGVGSYEQY
V: TRBV13
D: NA
J: TRBJ2-7

CDR3: ASSPEGQGDV
V: TRBV5-8
D: TRBD1
J: TRBJ1-4

CDR3: ASSPGREGPYEQY
V: TRBV19
D: TRBD2
J: TRBJ2-7

CDR3: ASSYVQGAATDTQY
V: TRBV27
D: TRBD1
J: TRBJ2-3

CDR3: ASSREGWGHEQY
V: TRBV4-1
D: NA
J: TRBJ2-7

CDR3: ASSYLTSGIPDTQY
V: TRBV7-9
D: TRBD2
J: TRBJ2-3

CDR3: ASSQSNRNSNQPQH
V: TRBV23-1
D: NA
J: TRBJ1-5

CDR3: ASSATGKAF
V: TRBV23-1
D: TRBD1
J: TRBJ1-1

CDR3: ASSHPDAGQVYGYT
V: TRBV4-1
D: TRBD1
J: TRBJ1-2

CDR3: ASNTPGFYNEQF
V: TRBV5-1
D: NA
J: TRBJ2-1

CDR3: ASSPPGGGKYEQY
V: TRBV6-5
D: NA
J: TRBJ2-7

CDR3: ASSPRQGNQPQH
V: TRBV5-8
D: TRBD1
J: TRBJ1-5

CDR3: SAQGRYVYEQY
V: TRBV29-1
D: NA
J: TRBJ2-7

CDR3: AAPWPGNTDTQY
V: TRBV27
D: NA
J: TRBJ2-3

CDR3: ATQGENTEAF
V: TRBV28
D: TRBD1
J: TRBJ1-1

CDR3: ASKDRISYNEQF
V: TRBV19
D: NA
J: TRBJ2-1

CDR3: ASSGPVAGGNNEQF
V: TRBV9
D: TRBD2
J: TRBJ2-1

CDR3: ASSLGAGSFYGYT
V: TRBV11-2
D: NA
J: TRBJ1-2

CDR3: ASSYGTSGYNEQF
V: TRBV6-5
D: TRBD2
J: TRBJ2-1

CDR3: ASSARTVPYEQY
V: TRBV19
D: NA
J: TRBJ2-7

CDR3: AISDTYNEQF
V: TRBV10-3
D: NA
J: TRBJ2-1

CDR3: ASAGGLAEYNEQF
V: TRBV27
D: TRBD2
J: TRBJ2-1

CDR3: ASSTGPGGTGELF
V: TRBV7-6
D: NA
J: TRBJ2-2

CDR3: ASSPSPGGETQY
V: TRBV6-6
D: NA
J: TRBJ2-5

CDR3: ASSLLAGEVEQF
V: TRBV27
D: TRBD2
J: TRBJ2-1

CDR3: ASSLLQGIRQPQH
V: TRBV4-1
D: TRBD1
J: TRBJ1-5

CDR3: ASSHKTSGREGPSKGEQF
V: TRBV9
D: TRBD2
J: TRBJ2-1

CDR3: ASSIDPASEGTDTQY
V: TRBV19
D: NA
J: TRBJ2-3

CDR3: ASSFRRDRGPGETQY
V: TRBV27
D: TRBD1
J: TRBJ2-5